This T cell receptor (beta chain) was sequenced for a study of cytomegalovirus exposure and HLA in healthy donors. Germline-derived CDR1 and CDR2 are LGHNA and YNFKEQ. The length of the CDR3 is 15 residues. The trim removed 3 bases at V and 6 bases at J, leaving 3 bases unmatched. Every donor was a healthy person donating bone marrow. The PCR had 60 Vbeta and 13 Jbeta primers. Assay used: immunoSEQ multiplex PCR; TCRdb lists only in-frame clones, some missing. The sample includes over 100,000 clones, around 70% seen only once; the top ten take 4% to 5.5%. Sequenced: PBMCs. The TCR comes from a man under 40 in good health and CMV-seropositive. The genes are TRBV4-2 and TRBJ2-7; TRBD2 matches 15 bases. For the CDR3, the DNA is TGTGCCAGCAGCCAGTCGGGACTAGCGGGGGGCGAGCAGTACTTC. Protein product: CASSQSGLAGGEQYF.